Listed here are 16 T cell receptor beta chains from one sample, sequenced in a study of blood T cell repertoires in COVID-19. Libraries were prepared by immunoSEQ multiplex PCR; TCRdb keeps only in-frame clonotypes and omits some of them. Found here are fewer than 65,000 clones, approximately 82% of them singletons; the top ten hold about 5.8%. The sample consisted of peripheral blood. The receptors shown here come from a human donor in a cohort sampled during active COVID-19.

The rearrangement joins TRBV7-9 to TRBJ2-3, with a weak D call TRBD2 (5 bases). The CDR3 has 12 amino acids. The germline CDR1 and CDR2 sequences are SEHNR and FQNEAQ (reference sequence). V was cut by 5 bases and J by 8 bases, with 11 bases left in between. The CDR3, as DNA: TGTGCCAGCAGCCCACGGGGAGCTACGCAGTATTTT. Protein sequence: CASSPRGATQYF.

V usage is TRBV3-1 (or the pseudogene TRBV3-2) and J usage is TRBJ1-2; unclear D gene. Germline assignment: CDR1 LGHDT and CDR2 YNNKEL (reference sequence). This CDR3 contains 11 residues. The V end was cut by 4 bases, the J end by 8 bases, with 8 bases between. In nucleotides, the CDR3 is TGTGCCAGCAGCCTAAAACGGGGCTACACCTTC. It encodes CASSLKRGYTF.

The chain links TRBV20-1 to TRBJ1-1; D ambiguous. The CDR3 totals 15 residues. CDR1 DFQATT and CDR2 SNEGSKA come from the germline V gene (reference sequence). Trimming took 4 bases from V and 0 from J, leaving 15 bases between them. CDR3 region: CSAIETSRMNTEAFF. CDR3 nucleotide sequence: TGCAGTGCTATTGAGACTTCTCGGATGAACACTGAAGCTTTCTTT.

There are a few counts of this clone. The chain recombines TRBV2 with TRBJ1-5, with D hard to call. Per the germline V gene, CDR1 is SNHLY and CDR2 is FYNNEI. Trimming took 4 bases from V and 0 from J, leaving 7 bases between them. This CDR3 region has 14 residues. CDR3 in amino acids: CASSVEVSNQPQHF. The CDR3, as DNA: TGTGCCAGCAGTGTCGAGGTTAGCAATCAGCCCCAGCATTTT.

This chain links TRBV4-1 with TRBJ1-2; D gene unclear. CDR1 is MGHRA, CDR2 YSYEKL, per germline. The CDR3 length is 15 residues. Trimming pared 3 bases from V and 3 bases from J, leaving 14 bases between. CDR3 DNA sequence: TGCGCCAGCAGCCAGGCAGTCTTGGCTCACTATGGCTACACCTTC. This codes for CASSQAVLAHYGYTF.

In nucleotides, the CDR3 is TGTGCCAGCAGTGCATCAGGGGAAAACATTCAGTACTTC. This encodes CASSASGENIQYF. The rearrangement joins TRBV12-3 or TRBV12-4 to TRBJ2-4; TRBD1 is a possible D gene (6 bases). V lost 5 bases, J lost 5 bases, and 10 bases lay in between. The CDR3 has 13 amino acids.

J is TRBJ1-1 and V is TRBV18, with TRBD1 matching over 8 bases. Germline trimming cut 2 bases from V and 4 bases from J; bases unmatched to any gene: 6. The CDR3 contains 15 residues. The V gene's germline CDR1 is KGHSH and CDR2 LQKENI. The CDR3 protein is CASSPNRGKSTEAFF. CDR3 DNA: TGTGCCAGCTCACCAAACAGGGGGAAGAGCACTGAAGCTTTCTTT.

The chain links TRBV27 to TRBJ2-3; 7 positions agree with TRBD2. Germline CDR1 reads MNHEY; CDR2 reads SMNVEV (reference sequence). V lost 4 bases and J lost 4; bases outside the gene matches: 8. This CDR3 has 15 amino acids. This CDR3 is CASSSPTSDADTQYF. The CDR3 nucleotides are TGTGCCAGCAGTTCCCCTACTAGCGACGCAGATACGCAGTATTTT.

The chain has TRBV7-9 and TRBJ1-2; no clear D gene. With 0 bases removed from V and 0 bases from J, the gap between germline ends came to 8 bases. The CDR3 has 15 amino acids. The germline CDR1 and CDR2 sequences are SEHNR and FQNEAQ (reference sequence). CDR3 residues: CASSLASRANYGYTF. The CDR3 DNA follows: TGTGCCAGCAGCTTAGCATCCCGAGCTAACTATGGCTACACCTTC. Full variable domain (rest looked up from reference TRBV7-9 and TRBJ1-2): DTGVSQNPRHKITKRGQNVTFRCDPISEHNRLYWYRQTLGQGPEFLTYFQNEAQLEKSRLLSDRFSAERPKGSFSTLEIQRTEQGDSAMYLCASSLASRANYGYTFGSGTRLTVV.

This clone was found a few times. The chain has TRBV2 and TRBJ2-5, with D hard to call. In germline, CDR1 is SNHLY, CDR2 FYNNEI. The CDR3 extends over 13 amino acids. V lost 2 bases to trimming and J lost 6 bases, with 10 bases between them. The CDR3 here is CASSEPLRQTQYF. CDR3 sequence (DNA): TGTGCCAGCAGTGAACCGCTGCGGCAGACCCAGTACTTC.

The gene calls are TRBV5-1 and TRBJ2-5, with 11 bases aligning to TRBD2. Germline CDR1 is SGHRS and CDR2 is YFSETQ. The V segment lost 0 bases and the J segment 2 bases; nucleotides outside the gene matches: 3. This CDR3 is built from 16 residues. CDR3 protein: CASSLAGLAGQETQYF. The CDR3 DNA sequence: TGCGCCAGCAGCTTGGCTGGACTAGCGGGTCAAGAGACCCAGTACTTC.

This CDR3 is CASGRGTEAFF. In DNA form, the CDR3 reads TGTGCCTCAGGACGGGGCACTGAAGCTTTCTTT. V and J are TRBV30 and TRBJ1-1; no clear D. The CDR3 consists of 11 residues. Germline CDR1 and CDR2: GTSNPN and SVGIG (reference sequence). With 7 bases removed from V and 4 bases from J, the gap between germline ends came to 10 bases.

The chain is built from TRBV30 and TRBJ2-1, with a tentative D call TRBD2 (5 bases). Trimming removed 6 bases at V and 6 bases at J, with 12 bases between. The CDR3 totals 12 residues. In germline, CDR1 is GTSNPN, CDR2 SVGIG (reference sequence). The CDR3 loop reads CACDVTTNEQFF. The CDR3 DNA sequence: TGTGCCTGCGATGTGACTACCAATGAGCAGTTCTTC.

The chain couples TRBV9 to TRBJ2-5; D may be TRBD2 (7 bases). This CDR3 has 15 residues. The germline CDR1 and CDR2 sequences are SGDLS and YYNGEE. V was clipped by 0 bases and J by 10 bases, with 19 bases between them. DNA for the CDR3: TGTGCCAGCAGCGTAGAGGGGGGGTTCCTGGGAAGCCAGTACTTC. Its protein is CASSVEGGFLGSQYF.

The chain uses TRBV23-1 and TRBJ2-2, with TRBD1 matching 9 bases. TRBV23-1 is identified as an open reading frame with a role that is uncertain. The CDR3 length is 20 residues. Germline trimming cut 0 bases from V and 5 bases from J; bases unmatched to any gene: 16. Written as DNA, the CDR3 is TGCGCCAGCAGTCAATCGAGCCGGGACAGGGAAGAGGAAGAGACCGGGGAGCTGTTTTTT. Translation: CASSQSSRDREEEETGELFF.

The chain recombines TRBV3-1 (or the pseudogene TRBV3-2) with TRBJ2-7, with D perhaps TRBD1 (6 bases). Trimming cost V 5 bases and J 9 bases, with 17 bases left between them. Germline V CDR1 and CDR2: LGHDT, YNNKEL (reference sequence). CDR3 length: 13 residues. This CDR3 is CASSYRDLRGQYF. The CDR3 nucleotides are TGTGCCAGCAGCTACAGGGACCTACGAGGGCAGTACTTC.